One and the same sample provided the 30 T cell receptor beta chains below, sequenced in a study of T-cell reconstitution after alpha-beta-depleted transplantation in children (dated by TCRdb to 2016 to 2017). Preparation of the library involved PCR. Sequencing used an Illumina HiSeq 2500. TCR libraries were prepared with molecular barcoding, using unique molecular identifiers to normalize TCRbeta repertoire quantification. The public reads were quality trimmed at Q25 with fastp and then assembled into clones with MiXCR by TCRdb, keeping productive beta chains. Each entry merges the rows of one CDR3 protein and shows their most common DNA and genes. The sample profile shows around 78,000 distinct CDR3 sequences; about 7.3% of them were found once. The ten largest make up 2% to 3% of the sample. The source was PBMCs from the stem cell graft donor, collected from the stem cell graft. These TCRs come from a human donor who donated a stem cell graft to a child with acute lymphoblastic leukemia.

This clonotype has at least ten counts. The chain uses TRBV7-2 and TRBJ2-1, with TRBD2 matching over 16 bases. The CDR3 contains 16 residues. Germline V gene sequence: CDR1 SGHTA, CDR2 FQGNSA. The junction had 4 bases not matched to a gene; V was cut back by 5 bases and J by 6 bases. The CDR3 bases are TGTGCCAGCAGCGGGGGACTAGCGGGAGGGGGCAATGAGCAGTTCTTC. Its translation is CASSGGLAGGGNEQFF.

The sample holds many counts of this clonotype. J is TRBJ2-2 and V is TRBV20-1, with 13 bases fitting TRBD2. Per the germline V gene, CDR1 is DFQATT and CDR2 is SNEGSKA (reference sequence). J gave up 3 bases and V 5 bases, and 12 bases lay outside the gene matches. This CDR3 has 18 amino acids. In nucleotides, the CDR3 is TGCAGTGCTCCGGTACTAGCGGGGGGGCCCGGATACACCGGGGAGCTGTTTTTT. Its translation: CSAPVLAGGPGYTGELFF.

This clonotype was detected many times. The chain joins TRBV3-1 to TRBJ2-7, with no clear D. Trimming removed 3 bases from V and 2 bases from J, with 2 bases in between. This CDR3 has 11 amino acids. Germline-derived CDR1 and CDR2 are LGHDT and YNNKEL (reference sequence). CDR3 residues: CASSHTYEQYF. CDR3 DNA sequence: TGTGCCAGCAGCCACACCTACGAGCAGTACTTC.

The table lists this clonotype with many counts. The V and J genes are TRBV4-2 and TRBJ1-1; TRBD1 might be the D (6 bases). Trimming took off 3 bases at V and 8 bases at J, with 13 bases between the two ends. The CDR3 is made up of 13 amino acids. Germline V gene data show CDR1 as LGHNA and CDR2 as YNFKEQ. CDR3 region: CASSQQGPREAFF. The CDR3 DNA is TGTGCCAGCAGCCAGCAGGGGCCTAGGGAAGCTTTCTTT.

The J gene is TRBJ1-2, the V gene TRBV28; no definite D call. The CDR3 loop spans 11 amino acids. Trimming stripped 5 bases from V and 6 bases from J, with 7 bases between. Germline lookup yields CDR1 MDHEN and CDR2 SYDVKM. The DNA for the CDR3 is TGTGCCAGCAGTATAGACCATGGCTACACCTTC. It is translated as CASSIDHGYTF.

In its sample, this clonotype was seen a few times. The chain has TRBV11-2 and TRBJ2-2, with 7 nucleotides matching TRBD2. This CDR3 spans 15 amino acids. Looked up from germline, CDR1 is SGHAT and CDR2 is FQNNGV. J gave up 3 bases and V 7 bases, and 8 bases lay outside the gene matches. CDR3 nucleotides: TGTGCCAGCACCGACGGACTAGACGACACCGGGGAGCTGTTTTTT. This sequence encodes CASTDGLDDTGELFF.

This clonotype was recorded many times. The V gene is TRBV6-1, the J gene TRBJ2-2, with a possible D match to TRBD1 (6 bases). CDR3 length: 14 residues. The V gene's germline CDR1 is MNHNS and CDR2 SASEGT. V dropped 5 bases and J dropped 4 bases, with 11 bases sitting between them. The DNA for the CDR3 is TGTGCCAGCAGTAAGACAGGAATCACCGGGGAGCTGTTTTTT. Protein: CASSKTGITGELFF.

This clonotype was observed a few times. This chain connects TRBV10-3 to TRBJ2-7; a possible D gene is TRBD2 (6 bases). V shed 3 bases and J shed 4 bases, with 13 bases lying between them. The CDR3 is 14 amino acids. CDR1 ENHRY and CDR2 SYGVKD come from the germline V gene. CDR3 protein: CAISDGGRPYEQYF. DNA for the CDR3: TGTGCCATCAGTGATGGGGGGAGGCCGTACGAGCAGTACTTC.

This clonotype occurred many times. V is TRBV6-5 and J is TRBJ2-1; 9 bases match TRBD1. Trimming cost V 10 bases and J 5 bases; bases outside gene matches: 9. The germline V gene encodes CDR1 MNHEY and CDR2 SVGAGI. The CDR3 runs 14 residues. CDR3 bases: TGTGCCACCTATCGCTGGACAGGGGACAATGAGCAGTTCTTC. Encoded protein: CATYRWTGDNEQFF.

This clonotype was counted many times. This chain connects TRBV14 to TRBJ2-7; 10 nucleotides match TRBD2. Germline trimming cut 2 bases from V and 5 bases from J; bases unmatched to any gene: 9. The CDR3 runs to 16 residues. The germline V gene has CDR1 SGHDN and CDR2 FVKESK. The CDR3 loop is CASSQRPSGSFNEQYF. CDR3 nucleotides: TGTGCCAGCAGCCAAAGGCCTAGCGGGAGTTTCAACGAGCAGTACTTC.

This clonotype came up many times. The chain employs TRBV2 and TRBJ2-1; D perhaps matches TRBD2 (5 bases). Trimming left V 8 bases short and J 8 bases short, with 16 bases between. Germline-derived CDR1 and CDR2 are SNHLY and FYNNEI. The CDR3 has 13 amino acids. The CDR3: CASPDGIKDEQFF. The CDR3 nucleotides are TGTGCCAGCCCAGACGGGATTAAGGATGAGCAGTTCTTC.

There are a few counts of this clonotype. The genes are TRBV5-6 and TRBJ1-1, with 8 bases matching TRBD1. The CDR3 covers 18 residues. CDR1 is SGHDT and CDR2 is YYEEEE in the germline V gene. The V segment lost 2 bases and the J segment 1 base; nucleotides outside the gene matches: 13. In DNA, the CDR3 is TGTGCCAGCAGCTTATTAGCGAGGACAGGGCTTCCGAACACTGAAGCTTTCTTT. Protein sequence: CASSLLARTGLPNTEAFF.

In this sample, this clonotype turned up many times. The CDR3 DNA follows: TGCGCCAGCAGCTTCAGGACAACTAATGAAAAACTGTTTTTT. Amino acids: CASSFRTTNEKLFF. The chain joins TRBV5-1 to TRBJ1-4; no reliable D call. Trimming left V 2 bases short and J 0 bases short, with 5 bases between. The germline V gene has CDR1 SGHRS and CDR2 YFSETQ. The CDR3 spans 14 residues.

This clonotype was observed at least ten times. V is TRBV12-3 or TRBV12-4 and J is TRBJ1-1; D is unclear. This CDR3 is built from 11 residues. V was shortened by 8 bases and J by 1 base, with 5 bases between the two germline ends. CDR3 in DNA: TGTGCCAGCGAGAGGAACACTGAAGCTTTCTTT. Amino acid sequence: CASERNTEAFF.

The V and J genes are TRBV11-1 and TRBJ2-1, with 10 bases lining up with TRBD2. V gave up 5 bases and J gave up 4 bases; unmatched junction bases: 5. CDR1 SGHAT and CDR2 FQDESV come from the germline V gene (reference sequence). The CDR3 consists of 15 residues. CDR3: CASSNSGGPYNEQFF. The CDR3 DNA sequence: TGTGCCAGCAGCAATAGCGGGGGGCCTTACAATGAGCAGTTCTTC.

The table lists this clonotype with many counts. The chain combines TRBV12-3 or TRBV12-4 with TRBJ1-1; a weak D match, TRBD1 (5 bases). There are 16 residues in the CDR3. V lost 2 bases, J lost 5 bases, and 18 bases lay in between. Here the CDR3 reads CASSLPASKWGTEAFF. As DNA, the CDR3 is TGTGCCAGCAGTTTACCGGCATCAAAGTGGGGGACTGAAGCTTTCTTT.

This clonotype has a handful of counts. This chain uses TRBV19 with TRBJ1-1; 7 bases are shared with TRBD1. Trimming removed 5 bases from V and 10 bases from J; junction bases left unmatched: 10. CDR1 and CDR2 from the germline V gene are LNHDA and SQIVND (reference sequence). The CDR3 is made up of 13 amino acids. In DNA form, the CDR3 reads TGTGCCAGTAGTCAAGCGACAGGGTTGTCAGCTTTCTTT. Translation: CASSQATGLSAFF.

There are a few counts of this clonotype. The chain employs TRBV4-3 and TRBJ2-2; the match to TRBD1 covers 9 bases. The ends lost 0 bases at V and 5 bases at J; junction bases unmatched: 13. The CDR3 is made up of 19 amino acids. The germline V gene has CDR1 LGHNA and CDR2 YSLEER. CDR3 nucleotides: TGCGCCAGCAGCCAAGATGGGGGAGGGACAGGGCGTCGAACCGGGGAGCTGTTTTTT. Translation: CASSQDGGGTGRRTGELFF.

A note on this clonotype: The junction and the germline gene differ at one end; a read error may be behind it. This chain connects TRBV3-1 to TRBJ1-1; tentative D call: TRBD1 (6 bases). Germline V gene data show CDR1 as LGHDT and CDR2 as YNNKEL (reference sequence). The length of the CDR3 is 18 residues. CDR3 DNA: TGTGCCACCAGCCAAGAGAGGGGGGCAGCCCGGATGAACACTGAAGCTTTCTTT. It is translated as CATSQERGAARMNTEAFF.

This clonotype was counted ten times or more. The rearrangement links TRBV12-3 or TRBV12-4 to TRBJ1-5, with D maybe TRBD1 (6 bases). Trimming shortened V by 3 bases and J by 6 bases, and 36 bases separated the two germline ends. The CDR3 totals 22 residues. CDR3 sequence: CASSLRPPGQRVPWEQGQPQHF. Here the CDR3 DNA reads TGTGCCAGCAGTTTGAGGCCCCCTGGACAGAGGGTCCCCTGGGAACAGGGTCAGCCCCAGCATTTT.

This clonotype was recorded at least ten times. The chain employs TRBV4-3 and TRBJ1-5; D is perhaps TRBD1 (5 bases). The CDR3 has 16 amino acids. Germline V gene lookup returns CDR1 LGHNA and CDR2 YSLEER. V gave up 0 bases and J gave up 5 bases, with 14 bases separating them. CDR3 coding DNA: TGCGCCAGCAGCCAAGAAGTGGGGCAGCTTTATCAGCCCCAGCATTTT. This codes for CASSQEVGQLYQPQHF.

This clonotype was seen many times. This chain links TRBV12-5 with TRBJ1-4; D call uncertain. Trimming removed 5 bases from V and 4 bases from J, with 11 bases in between. The germline V gene has CDR1 LGHNT and CDR2 FRNRAP. The CDR3 spans 14 residues. In DNA form, the CDR3 reads TGTGCTAGTGGTCCGGACGGGAATAATGAAAAACTGTTTTTT. As protein: CASGPDGNNEKLFF.

This clonotype occurred many times. The CDR3 coding sequence is TGTGCCAGCAGTTTAAGTAGGGAGACCCAGTACTTC. Encoded protein: CASSLSRETQYF. This sequence joins TRBV12-3 or TRBV12-4 and TRBJ2-5; the D is unclear. This CDR3 has 12 residues. The germline V and J ends were trimmed by 2 bases and 5 bases, with 6 bases remaining between them.

The table lists this clonotype with many counts. The chain recombines TRBV20-1 with TRBJ1-1; TRBD1 matches 7 bases. Germline V lookup: CDR1 DFQATT, CDR2 SNEGSKA (reference sequence). CDR3 length: 12 residues. V lost 2 bases, J lost 7 bases, and 4 bases stayed unmatched. The CDR3 DNA reads TGCAGTGCTAGAAACAGGGGCTTTGAAGCTTTCTTT. Translated, it gives CSARNRGFEAFF.

This clonotype has ten or more counts. V usage is TRBV27 and J usage is TRBJ1-5, with D possibly TRBD1 on 6 matching bases. Per the germline V gene, CDR1 is MNHEY and CDR2 is SMNVEV (reference sequence). V shed 4 bases and J shed 3 bases, with 10 bases lying between them. The CDR3 extends over 14 amino acids. CDR3 protein: CASSYGGPNQPQHF. CDR3 nucleotide sequence: TGTGCCAGCAGTTACGGGGGGCCCAATCAGCCCCAGCATTTT.

In its sample, this clonotype was seen a few times. V usage is TRBV18 and J usage is TRBJ1-1; 7 bases are shared with TRBD1. CDR1 is KGHSH and CDR2 is LQKENI in the germline V gene. The junction had 8 bases not matched to a gene; V was cut back by 6 bases and J by 4 bases. The CDR3 is 14 amino acids. CDR3 nucleotide sequence: TGTGCCAGCTCGCTAGACAGGGTGGGCACTGAAGCTTTCTTT. This codes for CASSLDRVGTEAFF.

This clonotype occurred many times. The V and J genes are TRBV4-2 and TRBJ1-1; 7 bases match TRBD1. The V and J ends lost 2 bases and 9 bases, in that order; junction bases with no gene match: 3. This CDR3 contains 12 residues. The germline V gene has CDR1 LGHNA and CDR2 YNFKEQ. The chain's CDR3 is CASSQPQGQAFF. The CDR3 DNA is TGTGCCAGCAGCCAACCACAGGGGCAAGCTTTCTTT.

V gene TRBV5-1 combines with J gene TRBJ2-5; possibly TRBD1 for D (6 bases). Between the trimmed V and J ends, which lost 4 bases and 9 bases, there was a span of 16 bases. This CDR3 spans 13 amino acids. Germline assignment: CDR1 SGHRS and CDR2 YFSETQ. The CDR3 here is CASSIRDKGAQYF. The CDR3 bases are TGCGCCAGCAGCATCCGGGACAAAGGGGCCCAGTACTTC.

Within the sample, this clonotype is medium-sized. The gene calls are TRBV29-1 and TRBJ1-2; TRBD1 matches at 8 bases. Trimming at V came to 6 bases and at J to 6 bases, leaving 15 bases not matched to a gene. The CDR3 spans 15 residues. CDR1 is SQVTM and CDR2 is ANQGSEA in the germline V gene. The CDR3 DNA is TGCAGCGTCGAAACCGGTCAGGGGGCGTGGGATGGCTACACCTTC. This sequence encodes CSVETGQGAWDGYTF.

This clonotype was recorded a few times. V and J are TRBV27 and TRBJ2-3, with a tentative D call TRBD2 (5 bases). The germline V and J ends were trimmed by 0 bases and 4 bases, with 11 bases remaining between them. The CDR3 sequence is 15 residues long. Germline CDR1 is MNHEY and CDR2 is SMNVEV (reference sequence). CDR3 DNA sequence: TGTGCCAGCAGTTTATCGGCGGTAGCGTCAGATACGCAGTATTTT. This encodes CASSLSAVASDTQYF.